These 2 T cell receptor beta chains originate from one sample sequenced in a study of cytomegalovirus exposure and HLA in healthy donors. With 60 Vbeta and 13 Jbeta primers, the PCR was carried out. The protocol was immunoSEQ multiplex PCR, while the TCRdb copy is restricted to in-frame clones and leaves out a portion. The table includes 130,000 or so clones, nearly 80% detected once. The specimen was PBMCs. Source of these receptors: a woman in her thirties or forties in good health and CMV-seronegative.

The J gene is TRBJ1-1, the V gene TRBV18, with 7 nucleotides matching TRBD1. Losses at the gene ends were 5 bases for V and 11 bases for J; bases not matched to a gene: 5. This CDR3 is built from 11 residues. Germline V lookup: CDR1 KGHSH, CDR2 LQKENI. CDR3 nucleotides: TGTGCCAGCTCAGTAGACAGGGACGCTTTCTTT. Amino acid sequence: CASSVDRDAFF.

This clone came up once. The gene calls are TRBV5-1 and TRBJ2-3; 9 bases agree with TRBD1. The germline gives CDR1 SGHRS, CDR2 YFSETQ. The V gene end was trimmed by 4 bases and the J gene end by 0 bases; junction bases not matched to a gene: 9. This CDR3 comprises 17 residues. For the CDR3, the DNA is TGCGCCAGCAGCCCTACTAGGACAGGGGCTAGCACAGATACGCAGTATTTT. Its protein product is CASSPTRTGASTDTQYF.